This entry features one TCR beta chain sequence. The data are from a study of blood T cell repertoires in COVID-19. The wider study: The analysed material was cDNA or gDNA that came from T cells, B-cell-depleted T cells, or PBMCs.

Methods used by the authors: Estimation of nucleated cell counts was performed using reference gene primer amplification. The repertoire was sequenced with immunoSEQ multiplex PCR; TCRdb's copy has only in-frame clones and lacks some. V and J calls and clone size come straight from that table; D and trimming were deduced from the DNA. This table has 150,000 to 200,000 clones, about 74% appearing once. The sequence came from a woman of 80 years or more with acute or convalescent COVID-19. Sequenced: peripheral blood.

CDR3 region: CASSLSSGLNTGELFF. The CDR3 DNA reads TGCGCCAGCAGCTTGAGTAGCGGGCTGAACACCGGGGAGCTGTTTTTT. This rearrangement joins TRBV5-1 to TRBJ2-2; 7 positions agree with TRBD2. The CDR3 length is 16 residues. CDR1 SGHRS and CDR2 YFSETQ come from the germline V gene. Losses at the gene ends were 1 base for V and 1 base for J; bases not matched to a gene: 4.